The table lists the clone carrying this TCR beta chain with a count of one. The sample belongs to a study of blood T cell repertoires in COVID-19. The wider study: Sample material is recorded as cDNA or gDNA derived from T cells, B-cell-depleted T cells, or PBMCs.

Libraries were prepared by immunoSEQ multiplex PCR; TCRdb keeps only in-frame clonotypes and omits some of them. The sample holds fewer than 150,000 clones; around 89% are singletons and the top ten take 4% to 5.5%. This CDR3 has 14 amino acids. Germline V CDR1 and CDR2: SNHLY, FYNNEI. Trimming left V 4 bases short and J 4 bases short, with 11 bases between. The specimen was peripheral blood. This clonotype was sampled from a woman aged 45-59 years with acute or convalescent COVID-19. This chain joins TRBV2 and TRBJ2-1; no clear D gene. Here the CDR3 reads CASSGLFGYNEQFF. DNA of the CDR3: TGTGCCAGCAGTGGTCTCTTCGGGTACAATGAGCAGTTCTTC.